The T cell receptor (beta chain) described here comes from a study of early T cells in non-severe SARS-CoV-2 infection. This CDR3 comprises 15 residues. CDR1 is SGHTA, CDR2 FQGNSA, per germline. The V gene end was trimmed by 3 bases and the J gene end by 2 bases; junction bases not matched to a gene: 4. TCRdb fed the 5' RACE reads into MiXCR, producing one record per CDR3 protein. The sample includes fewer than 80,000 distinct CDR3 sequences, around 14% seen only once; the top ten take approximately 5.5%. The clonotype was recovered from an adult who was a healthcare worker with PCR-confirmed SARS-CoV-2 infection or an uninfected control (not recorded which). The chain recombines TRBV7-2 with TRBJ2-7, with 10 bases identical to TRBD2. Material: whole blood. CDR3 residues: CASSLKREGTYEQYF. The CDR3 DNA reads TGTGCCAGCAGCTTGAAGCGGGAGGGTACCTACGAGCAGTACTTC.